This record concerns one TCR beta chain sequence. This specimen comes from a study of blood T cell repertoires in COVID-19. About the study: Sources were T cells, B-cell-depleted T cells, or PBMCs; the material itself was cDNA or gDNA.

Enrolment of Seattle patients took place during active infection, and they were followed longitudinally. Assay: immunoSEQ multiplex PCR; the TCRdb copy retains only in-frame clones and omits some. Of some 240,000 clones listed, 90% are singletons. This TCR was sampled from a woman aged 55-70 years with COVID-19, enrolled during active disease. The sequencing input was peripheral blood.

The CDR3 nucleotides read TGCGCCAGCAGCCAAGGTTGGACAACCTATGGCTACACCTTC. Protein sequence: CASSQGWTTYGYTF. The chain joins TRBV4-3 to TRBJ1-2; tentative D call: TRBD1 (5 bases). Germline CDR1 and CDR2: LGHNA and YSLEER. This CDR3 has 14 residues. V was cut by 1 base and J by 4 bases, with 10 bases left in between.